This TCR beta chain came from a study of blood T cell repertoires in COVID-19. Study-level background: Italy, Spain and the United States were the sources of the convalescent and acute COVID-19 samples. In each case, the material was cDNA or gDNA derived from T cells, B-cell-depleted T cells, or PBMCs.

Original methodology: Reference gene primers were amplified, and this amplification served to estimate nucleated cell counts. TCRdb keeps only in-frame clones here, not all; method: immunoSEQ multiplex PCR. V, J and clone size are those of that table, while D and trimming were read from the DNA. The table records 95,000 to 150,000 clones, 79% of them present only once. The CDR3 sequence is 17 residues long. V was pared by 4 bases and J by 5 bases, with 14 bases of the junction left unmatched. The germline gives CDR1 SGHRS, CDR2 YFSETQ. Only one count was recorded for this clone. V and J are TRBV5-1 and TRBJ2-3; the match to TRBD1 covers 9 bases. The specimen sequenced was peripheral blood. The clonotype comes from a woman of 80 years or more with acute or convalescent COVID-19. CDR3 in DNA: TGCGCCAGCAGCATGGGTGTTGATACAGGGGGCATAGATACGCAGTATTTT. This codes for CASSMGVDTGGIDTQYF.